Reported below is one T cell receptor beta chain. Its antigen is still unknown. No base-level quality is on record; no much larger clone is a single base apart. The entire isolated RNA was reverse transcribed using the High Capacity cDNA Reverse Transcription Kit, and thus expressed TCRB transcripts were sequenced. Naive, central memory and regulatory T cell samples underwent deep immunoSEQ sequencing, averaging about 3.57 million total reads per sample. Sorted cells were lysed in RLT buffer, and RNA was extracted using DNase-treated RNeasy Micro or Mini kits according to cell number. Each cell subset was processed separately to prevent cross-contamination, with patient and healthy donor samples processed together. Using the immunoSEQ multiplex PCR, TCRB sequences were amplified from cDNA into 87-bp fragments spanning the CDR3 region. Sequencing of the amplicons was performed on the Illumina HiSeq platform. Under the source paper's analysis protocol: PCR bias was corrected computationally using synthetic template baselines, and reads within Hamming distance 2 were collapsed, with unmergeable singletons discarded. Reads were aligned to IMGT to assign V, D and J genes, CDR3 length, and insertions or deletions at six rearrangement sites. Within each subset, clonotype counts were normalized to the number of sorted cells before true diversity and Gini coefficients were calculated with the tcR R package. Repertoire sharing was quantified using the overlap coefficient calculated on TCRB nucleotide sequences. Out-of-frame TCRB sequences from naive cells were analyzed as a proxy for the pre-selection repertoire. TCRdb provides this immuneACCESS table in a form limited to in-frame rearrangements. Some clones are lacking; in checked studies, under half of them reflect an unresolved V gene, and why the rest are absent is not known. Clone size and the V and J calls come from that table; the DNA yielded D and trimming. Present in this sample are about 240,000 clones, approximately 13% of which were seen just once. The ten top clones hold just under 0.02% of the sample.

The data belong to a study of beta chain features in type 1 diabetes (dated by TCRdb to the late 2010s). Study-wide context: Patients and healthy donors did not differ in mean age, gender distribution, total cell number or subset yield. In the study, recently diagnosed type 1 diabetes patients and matched healthy donors were compared on the TCRB repertoires of their sorted circulating CD4+ T cell subsets. Across all samples, roughly 110,000,000 sorted cells were examined, and cell number per subset correlated strongly with RNA yield. Naive and central memory subsets were obtained from all 30 or so donors, but regulatory and stem cell-like memory subsets were isolated from only 8 patients and roughly eight healthy donors.

The CDR3 runs 12 amino acids, cysteine and phenylalanine included. Only the CDR3 DNA is retained, 36 bases long and in frame from the first base. Looking up the germline V gene (reference sequence) yields CDR1 GTSNPN and CDR2 SVGIG. The trim is 3 bases for V and 2 bases for J, with a gap of 8 bases between the germline ends. From each donor, a single peripheral blood sample of 100 to 150 mL on average was drawn into heparinised tubes. A BD FACSAria II and a panel including CD45RO, CCR7, CD25, CD127, CD95 and CD27 were used to sort naive, central memory, regulatory and stem cell-like memory CD4+ T cells. Every sorted population had a purity above 95%. PBMCs were separated immediately by Lymphoprep density gradient centrifugation and were stained directly, without being cultured. So that batch effects would be minimized, each experiment stained and sorted samples in pairs, pairing one healthy donor with one patient.

Study-level results and caveats: Because cDNA was sequenced instead of genomic DNA, highly expressing activated cells could be over-represented, though the groups showed no difference in activation or CD3 levels. Because the HLA sub-analyses included only small numbers of individuals, any influence of HLA type on TCRB rearrangement was left unresolved. Naive, central memory and regulatory TCRB repertoires appeared to be more alike among patients than among healthy donors. At VDJ recombination sites, patients with type 1 diabetes made fewer insertions and deleted more nucleotides, a pattern implying thymic rearrangement abnormalities. A moderate but significant shortening of TCRB CDR3 length was observed in type 1 diabetes patients in all four CD4+ subsets. PCR might favor shorter templates, but patient and control samples were amplified and corrected together, so any skew would affect both groups equally.

The V gene is TRBV30 and the J gene is TRBJ2-7, with a weak D call of TRBD1 (5 bases match). Input material: naive CD4+ T cells from blood. What this sample's cell subset or site label stands for: true naive CD4+ T cells. This TCR was sampled from a man aged 25 to 40 with type 1 diabetes. The encoded CDR3 is CAWRGLTYEQYF. The DNA reads as follows: TGTGCCTGGAGGGGGCTAACCTACGAGCAGTACTTC. The full variable domain, completed from the reference TRBV30 and TRBJ2-7 proteins outside the CDR3, reads SQTIHQWPATLVQPVGSPLSLECTVEGTSNPNLYWYRQAAGRGLQLLFYSVGIGQISSEVPQNLSASRPQDRQFILSSKKLLLSDSGFYLCAWRGLTYEQYFGPGTRLTVT.